This entry concerns a single T cell receptor beta chain. The antigen is not known. This sample is part of a study of cytomegalovirus exposure and HLA in healthy donors. Study summary: HLA-typed donors contributed some 83 million unique TCRs, which were held in an early data release.

Trimming stripped 11 bases from V and 0 bases from J, with 12 bases between. Germline lookup yields CDR1 MDHEN and CDR2 SYDVKM. CDR3 size: 13 residues. Overall study results and limits: It was fewer than 200 TCR beta chains that were listed as cytomegalovirus-associated.

The PCR made use of 60 Vbeta and 13 Jbeta primers. Sequenced by immunoSEQ multiplex PCR; TCRdb stores in-frame clones only, minus some. The table records fewer than 150,000 clones, approximately 76% of them present only once. This sequence joins TRBV28 and TRBJ2-3, with D maybe TRBD2 (7 bases). Sequenced input: PBMCs. The source of this sequence is a man aged 60 to 69 in good health and CMV-seropositive. The CDR3 loop is CASRGGSTDTQYF. In nucleotides, the CDR3 is TGTGCCTCAAGGGGGGGTAGCACAGATACGCAGTATTTT.